Following are 14 T cell receptor beta chains from one sample sequenced in a study of radiotherapy plus CTLA-4 blockade in lung cancer. Here immunoSEQ multiplex PCR was the method, and the copy in TCRdb shows in-frame clones only, minus some. The sample carries about 73,000 clones, 80% to 90% recorded once. Sequenced here: peripheral blood, sampled from a patient treated with radiotherapy plus ipilimumab. The source of these receptors is a human donor with non-small cell lung cancer that progressed on radiotherapy plus ipilimumab.

This chain uses TRBV20-1 with TRBJ2-1, with D uncertain. Germline CDR1 and CDR2: DFQATT and SNEGSKA (reference sequence). Trimming shortened V by 4 bases and J by 4 bases, and 5 bases separated the two germline ends. This CDR3 has 11 amino acids. CDR3 bases: TGCAGTGCTACTCTATACAATGAGCAGTTCTTC. Translation gives CSATLYNEQFF.

This chain links TRBV5-1 with TRBJ2-5; 9 bases agree with TRBD1. CDR3 size: 14 residues. Per the germline V gene, CDR1 is SGHRS and CDR2 is YFSETQ. V dropped 4 bases and J dropped 4; count of bases not matched to a gene: 5. The CDR3 is CASSGTGKGETQYF. CDR3 nucleotides: TGCGCCAGCAGCGGGACAGGGAAAGGAGAGACCCAGTACTTC.

This chain links TRBV2 with TRBJ2-3; TRBD2 matches at 9 bases. Germline V gives CDR1 SNHLY, CDR2 FYNNEI. This CDR3 has 14 residues. V shed 11 bases and J 1 base; nucleotides not matched to a gene: 7. The CDR3 coding sequence is TGTGCCGAACGTAGCGGGAGTGGCACAGATACGCAGTATTTT. Encoded protein: CAERSGSGTDTQYF.

This chain links TRBV5-1 with TRBJ2-5, with D uncertain. The CDR3 has 13 amino acids. The germline V gene has CDR1 SGHRS and CDR2 YFSETQ. V was cut by 2 bases and J by 4 bases, with 9 bases left in between. CDR3 coding DNA: TGCGCCAGCAGCTTCGTGGCCGGAGAGACCCAGTACTTC. It translates to CASSFVAGETQYF.

The V and J genes are TRBV11-2 and TRBJ2-7; D could derive from TRBD1 or TRBD2 (7 bases each). V was trimmed by 1 base and J by 3 bases, leaving 16 bases between them. Per germline, CDR1 SGHAT and CDR2 FQNNGV. The CDR3 extends over 16 amino acids. The CDR3 protein is CASSLGSGGAVYEQYV. CDR3 nucleotide sequence: TGTGCCAGCAGCTTAGGATCAGGGGGGGCTGTCTACGAGCAGTACGTC.

This clone has a single count. V usage is TRBV7-9 and J usage is TRBJ2-3; D is undetermined. Trimming removed 1 base at V and 2 bases at J, with 10 bases between. This CDR3 has 15 residues. The germline V gene has CDR1 SEHNR and CDR2 FQNEAQ (reference sequence). CDR3 sequence: CASSLGERFTDTQYF. CDR3 sequence (DNA): TGTGCCAGCAGCTTAGGCGAGCGTTTCACAGATACGCAGTATTTT. The variable domain in full, with the rest retrieved from reference TRBV7-9 and TRBJ2-3, is DTGVSQNPRHKITKRGQNVTFRCDPISEHNRLYWYRQTLGQGPEFLTYFQNEAQLEKSRLLSDRFSAERPKGSFSTLEIQRTEQGDSAMYLCASSLGERFTDTQYFGPGTRLTVL.

The CDR3 bases are TGTGCCAGCAGGGCAGACAGGGTGGCGAATCAGCCCCAGCATTTT. Encoded protein: CASRADRVANQPQHF. V usage is TRBV6-5 and J usage is TRBJ1-5, with TRBD1 matching over 7 bases. J gave up 4 bases and V 6 bases, and 9 bases lay outside the gene matches. CDR3 length equals 15 residues. Looked up from germline, CDR1 is MNHEY and CDR2 is SVGAGI.

The chain is built from TRBV7-2 and TRBJ2-3; 9 nucleotides agree with TRBD2. V dropped 1 base and J dropped 7; count of bases not matched to a gene: 6. Germline CDR1 is SGHTA and CDR2 is FQGNSA. CDR3 length equals 15 residues. Here the CDR3 reads CASSLVGLAGNTQYF. The CDR3 DNA sequence: TGTGCCAGCAGCTTAGTAGGGCTAGCGGGAAATACGCAGTATTTT.

V and J are TRBV20-1 and TRBJ2-5, with TRBD2 as a possible D gene (7 bases). CDR3 length equals 11 residues. The germline gives CDR1 DFQATT, CDR2 SNEGSKA (reference sequence). Trimming removed 7 bases at V and 4 bases at J, with 10 bases between. CDR3 in amino acids: CSGGGSETQYF. CDR3 in DNA: TGCAGTGGGGGGGGCTCAGAGACCCAGTACTTC.

The CDR3 bases are TGCGCCAGCAGCTCCCTTGGGGAGACCCAGTACTTC. Its translation: CASSSLGETQYF. The chain has TRBV5-1 and TRBJ2-5; D is uncertain. The CDR3 loop spans 12 amino acids. The germline V and J ends were trimmed by 3 bases and 5 bases, with 8 bases remaining between them. Per the germline V gene, CDR1 is SGHRS and CDR2 is YFSETQ.

The V gene is TRBV30, the J gene TRBJ2-5; 8 bases map to TRBD2. V lost 3 bases, J lost 4 bases, and 4 bases stayed unmatched. CDR1 is GTSNPN and CDR2 is SVGIG in the germline V gene (reference sequence). The CDR3 totals 13 residues. The chain's CDR3 is CAWSSGTRETQYF. The CDR3 DNA reads as TGTGCCTGGAGCTCCGGGACTAGAGAGACCCAGTACTTC.

The chain has TRBV5-4 and TRBJ2-2, with TRBD1 matching over 9 bases. With 5 bases clipped from V and 5 bases from J, the junction kept 7 bases outside the gene matches. Germline CDR1 and CDR2: SGHNT and YYREEE (reference sequence). This CDR3 contains 15 residues. The CDR3 reads CASREQGARTGELFF. The CDR3 DNA reads as TGTGCCAGCAGGGAACAGGGGGCGCGGACCGGGGAGCTGTTTTTT.

The chain employs TRBV6-6 and TRBJ2-7, with D possibly called TRBD1 or TRBD2 (6 bases each). Trimming removed 6 bases from V and 5 bases from J, with 11 bases in between. The V gene's germline CDR1 is MNHNY and CDR2 SVGAGI (reference sequence). CDR3 length equals 12 residues. The CDR3 is CASSPRGDEQYF. The CDR3 region has the DNA TGTGCCAGCAGCCCGAGGGGGGACGAGCAGTACTTC.

The chain employs TRBV2 and TRBJ2-1; D gene uncertain. Trimming took off 6 bases at V and 3 bases at J, with 3 bases between the two ends. This CDR3 has 11 residues. Germline-derived CDR1 and CDR2 are SNHLY and FYNNEI. In nucleotides, the CDR3 is TGTGCCAGCAGGTTCTACAATGAGCAGTTCTTC. Translated, it gives CASRFYNEQFF.